This T cell receptor beta chain originates from a study of T cell responses to AZD1222 COVID-19 vaccine. Overall study results and limits: All repertoire sampling was performed exclusively after the peak T cell response. It should be noted that donors were predominantly white British and more often female, and clonal diversity was possibly underestimated. Baseline serology detected seropositivity in only six AZD1222 recipients.

Clones were read by immunoSEQ multiplex PCR, and TCRdb kept only the in-frame ones, dropping some. This table has about 150,000 clones, around 86% appearing once. CDR3 length: 16 amino acids. The germline V gene has CDR1 KGHDR and CDR2 SFDVKD. V lost 3 bases and J 6 bases, leaving 17 bases between the germline ends. A remark on this clone: Its antigen is not identified.

This clonotype originated in an adult in good health. The V call is TRBV24-1, the J call TRBJ2-1, with D perhaps being TRBD1 or TRBD2 (5 bases each). This specimen consisted of peripheral blood, obtained on day 0 of MenACWY control vaccination. The CDR3 region has the DNA TGTGCCACCAGTGATCCCGGACTCAAGCAGGGCAATGAGCAGTTCTTC. This sequence encodes CATSDPGLKQGNEQFF.